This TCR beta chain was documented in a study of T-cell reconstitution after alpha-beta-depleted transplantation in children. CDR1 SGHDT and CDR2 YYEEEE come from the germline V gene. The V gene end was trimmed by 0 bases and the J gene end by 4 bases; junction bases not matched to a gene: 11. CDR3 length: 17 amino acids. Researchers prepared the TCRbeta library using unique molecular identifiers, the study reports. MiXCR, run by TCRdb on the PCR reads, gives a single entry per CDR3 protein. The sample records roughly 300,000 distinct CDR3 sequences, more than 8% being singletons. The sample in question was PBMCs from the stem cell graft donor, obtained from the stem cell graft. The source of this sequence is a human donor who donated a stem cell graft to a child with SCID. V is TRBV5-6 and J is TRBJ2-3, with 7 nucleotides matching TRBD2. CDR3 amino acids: CASSLGIAGWTADTQYF. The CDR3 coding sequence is TGTGCCAGCAGCTTGGGGATAGCGGGTTGGACCGCAGATACGCAGTATTTT.